Listed here is a single T cell receptor beta chain. A second PCR, run for roughly 7 to 11 cycles, used a sample-barcoded 5' primer plus a J-beta primer mix. TCRdb re-called the 5' RACE reads through MiXCR, storing one row per CDR3 protein. Of fewer than 1,200,000 distinct CDR3 sequences listed, 20% to 25% were seen once; the top ten hold about 0.72%. The source of the sample is a study of blood T cells in healthy people across ages. These data were also reused for a study on T cells of mothers and their children.

The TCR comes from a girl aged 2-10 years in good health. Sequenced sample: blood.

CDR3 coding DNA: TGCAGCGGAGACAGGGACACTAGCACAGATACGCAGTATTTT. Protein: CSGDRDTSTDTQYF. The genes are TRBV29-1 and TRBJ2-3, with TRBD1 matching over 7 bases. The germline V gene has CDR1 SQVTM and CDR2 ANQGSEA. V lost 7 bases and J lost 0; bases outside the gene matches: 7. CDR3 length equals 14 residues.